This T cell receptor (beta chain) came from a study of T cell changes during pregnancy in multiple sclerosis. Sequencing used immunoSEQ multiplex PCR; TCRdb keeps in-frame clones, though not all of them. The sample contains tens of thousands of clones, 92% of which appear only once. The germline V gene has CDR1 SGHRS and CDR2 YFSETQ. V lost 0 bases and J lost 5; bases outside the gene matches: 5. The CDR3 is 15 amino acids. Specimen: peripheral blood, collected in the second trimester of pregnancy. This receptor was taken from a female donor in good health, enrolled as a control in a pregnancy study. The gene calls are TRBV5-1 and TRBJ2-1; TRBD1 agrees at 7 bases. Here the CDR3 reads CASSLGDRENNEQFF. Written as DNA, the CDR3 is TGCGCCAGCAGCTTGGGGGACAGAGAGAACAATGAGCAGTTCTTC.